The 24 T cell receptor beta chains below all came from one sample that was sequenced in a study of CD8 T cells in Susac syndrome. After extraction with the RNeasy kit, about 0.5 to 1 ug of the RNA was reverse transcribed using random hexamers. TCRdb recomputed calls from the immunoSEQ multiplex PCR reads with MiXCR, one row per CDR3 protein. The repertoire consists of about 150,000 distinct CDR3 sequences, with around 95% occurring once and the leading ten covering 0.16%. What was sequenced was CD4+ T cells from PBMCs. These receptor sequences come from a human donor with Susac syndrome.

This clonotype has just a few counts. Germline and junction disagree at one end, which may indicate a read error. CDR3 in amino acids: CSVALEETQYF. The CDR3 coding sequence is TGCAGCGTTGCTCTCGAAGAGACTCAGTACTTC. The V gene is TRBV29-1, the J gene TRBJ2-5; D gene uncertain. The germline CDR1 and CDR2 sequences are SQVTM and ANQGSEA. The CDR3 runs 11 residues.

Only one count was recorded for this clonotype. The gene calls are TRBV12-3 or TRBV12-4 and TRBJ2-5; TRBD2 is a possible D gene (5 bases). Trimming left V 6 bases short and J 2 bases short, with 13 bases between. The CDR3 runs 14 residues. The CDR3 DNA reads as TGTGCCAGCAGCCGGACTCCCGCTCAAGAGACCCAGTACTTC. Translation gives CASSRTPAQETQYF.

V usage is TRBV29-1 and J usage is TRBJ1-3; 8 bases line up with TRBD1. CDR1 and CDR2 (germline): SQVTM, ANQGSEA. This CDR3 is built from 14 residues. After removal of 1 base from V and 2 bases from J, the junction contained 1 base not matched to a gene. Here the CDR3 reads CSVEGTGTGNTIYF. The CDR3 DNA follows: TGCAGCGTTGAAGGGACAGGGACTGGAAACACCATATATTTT.

The genes are TRBV25-1 and TRBJ2-5, with D maybe TRBD1 (6 bases). The V gene's germline CDR1 is MGHDK and CDR2 SYGVNS. V gave up 2 bases and J gave up 5 bases, with 12 bases separating them. The CDR3 consists of 14 residues. The chain's CDR3 is CASSEGTGFETQYF. The CDR3 DNA follows: TGTGCCAGCAGTGAAGGTACAGGGTTTGAGACCCAGTACTTC.

V and J are TRBV29-1 and TRBJ1-2; 9 nucleotides agree with TRBD1. Trimming took 1 base from V and 4 from J; bases not matched to a gene: 1. CDR3 length: 13 amino acids. Germline loops: CDR1 SQVTM, CDR2 ANQGSEA. This CDR3 reads CSVEAGQGYGYTF. In DNA form, the CDR3 reads TGCAGCGTTGAAGCGGGACAGGGCTATGGCTACACCTTC.

The V call is TRBV9, the J call TRBJ2-3; 7 nucleotides agree with TRBD1. The CDR3 runs 15 residues. Germline assignment: CDR1 SGDLS and CDR2 YYNGEE. V gave up 2 bases and J gave up 6 bases; unmatched junction bases: 9. The chain's CDR3 is CASSVRTGSSDTQYF. CDR3 DNA sequence: TGTGCCAGCAGCGTGAGGACAGGTTCCTCGGATACGCAGTATTTT.

The chain links TRBV7-9 to TRBJ2-3, with a weak D call TRBD1 (5 bases). The V gene's germline CDR1 is SEHNR and CDR2 FQNEAQ (reference sequence). The CDR3 is 14 amino acids. The ends were cut back, 7 bases at V and 3 bases at J, with 14 bases in the middle. CDR3 bases: TGTGCCAGCACACCAGGGTCAGTGACAGATACGCAGTATTTT. As protein: CASTPGSVTDTQYF.

The rearrangement links TRBV28 to TRBJ1-4; D call uncertain. The length of the CDR3 is 13 residues. V was clipped by 3 bases and J by 5 bases, with 7 bases between them. The germline V gene encodes CDR1 MDHEN and CDR2 SYDVKM. The CDR3 nucleotides are TGTGCCAGCAGTTTGGGTGGAAATGAAAAACTGTTTTTT. Its translation: CASSLGGNEKLFF.

V and J are TRBV15 and TRBJ1-5; D unresolved. Germline-derived CDR1 and CDR2 are LNHNV and YYDKDF (reference sequence). V was shortened by 5 bases and J by 0 bases, with 5 bases between the two germline ends. This CDR3 is built from 13 residues. The DNA of the CDR3 is TGTGCCACCAGCCTACTTAGCAATCAGCCCCAGCATTTT. Translation gives CATSLLSNQPQHF.

The V and J genes are TRBV20-1 and TRBJ2-3, with D hard to call. Germline V gene data show CDR1 as DFQATT and CDR2 as SNEGSKA (reference sequence). The CDR3 runs to 14 residues. V lost 5 bases to trimming and J lost 0 bases, with 12 bases between them. CDR3 loop: CSALETTSTDTQYF. As DNA, the CDR3 is TGCAGTGCTTTGGAAACTACTAGCACAGATACGCAGTATTTT.

The chain uses TRBV29-1 and TRBJ2-1; TRBD1 aligns across 10 bases. CDR3 size: 13 residues. V was clipped by 2 bases and J by 7 bases; unmatched bases: 2. Germline values: CDR1 SQVTM, CDR2 ANQGSEA. The CDR3 DNA reads TGCAGCGTTGAACGGGGACAGGGGAATGAGCAGTTCTTC. The encoded protein is CSVERGQGNEQFF.

The V call is TRBV18, the J call TRBJ1-5; D might be TRBD1 (6 bases). Looked up from germline, CDR1 is KGHSH and CDR2 is LQKENI. The CDR3 covers 18 residues. V lost 2 bases to trimming and J lost 0 bases, with 17 bases between them. CDR3 sequence: CASSPAAQGWNSNQPQHF. The CDR3 DNA is TGTGCCAGCTCACCAGCGGCGCAGGGGTGGAATAGCAATCAGCCCCAGCATTTT.

The rearrangement joins TRBV12-3 or TRBV12-4 to TRBJ1-4; D possibly corresponds to TRBD1 (5 bases). Trimming left V 6 bases short and J 6 bases short, with 14 bases between. This CDR3 contains 14 residues. The CDR3 sequence: CASRTRRGDEKLFF. DNA for the CDR3: TGTGCCAGCAGGACCCGAAGGGGAGATGAAAAACTGTTTTTT.

This clonotype turned up a few times. The CDR3 sequence is CASSLRVEETQYF. CDR3 bases: TGTGCCAGCAGCTTACGAGTGGAAGAGACCCAGTACTTC. The chain recombines TRBV5-4 with TRBJ2-5; D is undetermined. V gave up 2 bases and J gave up 3 bases, with 8 bases separating them. Germline V gene sequence: CDR1 SGHNT, CDR2 YYREEE (reference sequence). This CDR3 region has 13 residues.

The chain employs TRBV7-9 and TRBJ2-2; the D is unclear. This CDR3 is built from 13 residues. The V gene lost 5 bases and the J gene lost 4 bases, with 8 bases spanning the gap. Germline V CDR1 and CDR2: SEHNR, FQNEAQ (reference sequence). The CDR3 DNA is TGTGCCAGCAGCGATGACCTCACCGGGGAGCTGTTTTTT. This encodes CASSDDLTGELFF.

The rearrangement uses TRBV7-9 and TRBJ2-5, with D unresolved. CDR1 is SEHNR and CDR2 is FQNEAQ in the germline V gene (reference sequence). Trimming stripped 5 bases from V and 1 base from J, with 20 bases between. This CDR3 has 17 residues. In nucleotides, the CDR3 is TGTGCCAGCAGCCAAACCGCGTCCATGGGATCCCAAGAGACCCAGTACTTC. It yields the protein CASSQTASMGSQETQYF.

This clonotype was detected once. The gene calls are TRBV5-1 and TRBJ2-4; TRBD1 agrees at 9 bases. The V gene end was trimmed by 4 bases and the J gene end by 7 bases; junction bases not matched to a gene: 0. Germline V CDR1 and CDR2: SGHRS, YFSETQ. The CDR3 length is 12 residues. The CDR3 nucleotides are TGCGCCAGCAGCGGACAGGGGAACATTCAGTACTTC. It is translated as CASSGQGNIQYF.

The rearrangement uses TRBV7-2 and TRBJ2-3; 7 nucleotides agree with TRBD2. From germline, CDR1 is SGHTA and CDR2 FQGNSA. Trimming took 4 bases from V and 2 from J; bases not matched to a gene: 3. The CDR3 consists of 14 residues. As DNA, the CDR3 is TGTGCCAGCAGCTGGACTAGGCCCACAGATACGCAGTATTTT. Encoded protein: CASSWTRPTDTQYF.

This clonotype was recorded once. The genes are TRBV15 and TRBJ1-4, with D unclear. V was cut by 7 bases and J by 5 bases, with 11 bases left in between. The CDR3 contains 13 residues. Germline V CDR1 and CDR2: LNHNV, YYDKDF (reference sequence). Here the CDR3 reads CATTGRLNEKLFF. The CDR3 bases are TGTGCCACCACCGGGAGACTAAATGAAAAACTGTTTTTT.

Only one count was recorded for this clonotype. The chain links TRBV16 to TRBJ1-5; D is unclear. The CDR3 has 14 amino acids. V was pared by 1 base and J by 2 bases, with 6 bases between. Germline-derived CDR1 and CDR2 are KGHSY and FQNENV. CDR3 sequence: CASSQYPGNQPQHF. In DNA form, the CDR3 reads TGTGCCAGCAGCCAATACCCAGGCAATCAGCCCCAGCATTTT.

This chain connects TRBV12-3 or TRBV12-4 to TRBJ2-7, with D maybe TRBD2 (5 bases). V lost 6 bases and J lost 4, with 13 bases in between. CDR3 length: 13 amino acids. Here the CDR3 DNA reads TGTGCCAGCAGACGGGGATTAGCGTACGAGCAGTACTTC. Protein sequence: CASRRGLAYEQYF.

This clonotype is a singleton in its sample. V gene TRBV13 combines with J gene TRBJ1-1; D is possibly TRBD1 (6 bases). Trimming took off 5 bases at V and 0 bases at J, with 13 bases between the two ends. The CDR3 covers 15 residues. Germline loops: CDR1 PRHDT, CDR2 FYEKMQ (reference sequence). The CDR3: CASSATGSVNTEAFF. The CDR3 nucleotides are TGTGCCAGCAGCGCAACAGGGAGCGTGAACACTGAAGCTTTCTTT.

This chain joins TRBV14 and TRBJ2-3; TRBD1 might be the D (6 bases). The CDR3 spans 16 residues. Germline V gene sequence: CDR1 SGHDN, CDR2 FVKESK. The V end was cut by 1 base, the J end by 2 bases, with 13 bases between. The CDR3 sequence: CASSQGNRALTDTQYF. CDR3 nucleotides: TGTGCCAGCAGCCAAGGTAACAGGGCCCTCACAGATACGCAGTATTTT. Drawing the rest from reference TRBV14 and TRBJ2-3, the complete variable domain is EAGVTQFPSHSVIEKGQTVTLRCDPISGHDNLYWYRRVMGKEIKFLLHFVKESKQDESGMPNNRFLAERTGGTYSTLKVQPAELEDSGVYFCASSQGNRALTDTQYFGPGTRLTVL.

A single count supports this clonotype. The chain has TRBV15 and TRBJ2-1; D possibly corresponds to TRBD1 (5 bases). Trimming took off 9 bases at V and 6 bases at J, with 12 bases between the two ends. The CDR3 is 12 residues long. Germline V gene data show CDR1 as LNHNV and CDR2 as YYDKDF (reference sequence). The CDR3 here is CATSRQSNEQFF. In DNA, the CDR3 is TGTGCCACTAGCCGACAGTCCAATGAGCAGTTCTTC.